The present TCR beta chain was sequenced within a study of blood T cell repertoires in COVID-19 (dated by TCRdb to about 2020). Turning to the overall study: The collaborator samples originated in the United States, Italy and Spain and spanned the acute and convalescent phases of COVID-19. Samples were obtained from the ongoing ImmuneRACE study (first 160 participants) and from approximately 1,200 subjects provided by 6 global collaborators. The dataset comprised deeply sampled blood TCRbeta repertoires from subjects exposed to, actively infected with, or recovered from COVID-19. Where available, HLA class I and class II types were taken from metadata supplied by the sample provider and were not determined by assay-based typing. The prospective study material was composed of cDNA or gDNA derived from T cells, B-cell-depleted T cells, or PBMCs. Sample metadata almost always included a de-identified subject ID, COVID-19 status, age in years and sex. The repertoires were released in a freely available public database meant as a resource for research on the immune response to SARS-CoV-2. What the authors observed across the whole study: The amount of clinical and demographic metadata varied by source and participant and was provided uncurated.

TCRbeta CDR3 regions were amplified from genomic DNA using the immunoSEQ Assay, a bias-controlled multiplex PCR. Per the source publication's procedure: The number of nucleated cells in each sample was estimated from the amplification of reference gene primers within the assay. To quantify the absolute abundance of each unique TCRbeta CDR3 rearrangement, sequence reads were collapsed and filtered. For each sample, productive Simpson clonality was calculated as the square root of Simpson's diversity index over productive rearrangements. Entries here come from immuneACCESS through TCRdb and include only in-frame sequences with V and J called. Some clones fail to appear in such tables; in the studies checked, an unresolved V gene covers under half of the shortfall, and the cause of the remainder is unknown. The D gene and trimming were derived from the DNA, and the V and J assignments and clone size from that table. This sample holds hundreds of thousands of clones; 89% were observed only once. Around 2.8% of the sample is held by the ten biggest clonotypes.

At one collaborating source in Seattle, patients were enrolled during active infection and were followed longitudinally through the course of disease. Collaborating institutions collected whole blood in K2EDTA tubes following their own protocols. Collaborator samples were shipped for TCRbeta analysis as frozen whole blood, isolated PBMCs, or DNA extracted from either sample type. With regard to this clone: The clone's antigen remains unknown. Base qualities were left out, and no much larger clone turns up one base away.

The sequenced material came from peripheral blood. The source is a woman under 40 with COVID-19, enrolled during active disease.

The CDR3 sequence is CASSEVGVRSPLHF. In nucleotides, the sequence is TGTGCCAGCAGTGAGGTAGGGGTACGCTCACCCCTCCACTTT. The chain joins TRBV2 to TRBJ1-6; the best D guess is TRBD1, with 5 bases matching. CDR1 and CDR2 are drawn from the germline V gene: SNHLY, FYNNEI. V sheds 3 bases and J sheds 10 bases, leaving 13 bases between their ends. CDR3 length: 14 amino acids, cysteine to phenylalanine. Only CDR3 DNA remains: 42 bases, in frame from the first base.